This passage covers 8 T cell receptor beta chains from one sample sequenced in a study of Graves' ophthalmopathy and Graves' hyperthyroidism. Amplified TCR beta CDR3 regions were obtained using RNA transcripts as template. The workflow started with a first-round RT-PCR run with HTBI primers and then moved on to a second-round multiplex PCR. TCRdb called the multiplex PCR reads again in MiXCR, with one record for every CDR3 protein. The table shows some 750,000 distinct CDR3 sequences, with 40% occurring only once. Sequencing used peripheral blood. Every receptor here comes from an adult man with Graves' ophthalmopathy.

This clonotype came up a few times. The rearrangement uses TRBV6-6 and TRBJ2-7; 7 bases agree with TRBD2. Germline CDR1 and CDR2: MNHNY and SVGAGI (reference sequence). The CDR3 runs to 14 residues. With 1 base clipped from V and 2 bases from J, the junction kept 2 bases outside the gene matches. CDR3 DNA sequence: TGTGCCAGCAGTTACTTCGGGGGGACCTACGAGCAGTACTTC. Protein product: CASSYFGGTYEQYF.

A note on this clonotype: Since the CDR3 does not end with the conserved phenylalanine or tryptophan, this likely comes from a read error. CDR3 in DNA: TGTGCCAGCAGCTTTCCCTCAGCTTCACCCCTCCACCTT. It yields the protein CASSFPSASPLHL. The chain combines TRBV9 with TRBJ1-6; the D is unclear. The length of the CDR3 is 13 residues. Germline lookup yields CDR1 SGDLS and CDR2 YYNGEE. V was pared by 4 bases and J by 9 bases, with 11 bases between.

Remarks on this clonotype: The junction and the germline gene differ at one end; a read error may be behind it. This sequence joins TRBV6-1 and TRBJ2-7, with 8 bases identical to TRBD1. The germline gives CDR1 MNHNS, CDR2 SASEGT. This CDR3 has 17 amino acids. CDR3 in DNA: TGTGCCAGCAGTGAATTTCTGTCGGACAGGGTAACCTACAAGCAGTACTTC. The encoded protein is CASSEFLSDRVTYKQYF.

This clonotype was seen a handful of times. The CDR3 protein is CASSLRAGGTNTEAFF. The CDR3 nucleotides are TGTGCCAGCAGTTTAAGGGCAGGGGGCACGAACACTGAAGCTTTCTTT. The chain joins TRBV12-3 or TRBV12-4 to TRBJ1-1; 8 bases fit TRBD1. The CDR3 runs 16 residues. Trimming removed 2 bases from V and 1 base from J; junction bases left unmatched: 6.

This clonotype occurred many times. This chain connects TRBV7-9 to TRBJ1-2; D possibly corresponds to TRBD1 (6 bases). The germline V and J ends were trimmed by 0 bases and 4 bases, with 6 bases remaining between them. The CDR3 covers 13 residues. CDR1 is SEHNR, CDR2 FQNEAQ, per germline (reference sequence). CDR3 nucleotide sequence: TGTGCCAGCAGCTTAGCAGGGGGCTATGGCTACACCTTC. Protein sequence: CASSLAGGYGYTF.

In its sample, this clonotype was seen many times. The rearrangement uses TRBV29-1 and TRBJ2-7, with D tentatively TRBD1 (5 bases). CDR1 and CDR2 (germline): SQVTM, ANQGSEA. Trimming shortened V by 3 bases and J by 0 bases, and 9 bases separated the two germline ends. This CDR3 spans 13 amino acids. CDR3 DNA: TGCAGCGTTGACCTGCAGGGCTCCTACGAGCAGTACTTC. Translating it yields CSVDLQGSYEQYF.

V and J are TRBV9 and TRBJ1-1; perhaps TRBD1 as D (6 bases). Trimming took 5 bases from V and 1 from J, leaving 24 bases between them. Germline V gives CDR1 SGDLS, CDR2 YYNGEE. This CDR3 has 18 amino acids. The CDR3 is CASRHEQGRDSRNTEAFF. DNA for the CDR3: TGTGCCAGCAGACATGAACAGGGCCGCGATTCTCGGAACACTGAAGCTTTCTTT.

This clonotype was observed a handful of times. This chain links TRBV2 with TRBJ1-2; D is possibly TRBD1 (6 bases). Germline CDR1 reads SNHLY; CDR2 reads FYNNEI. The V gene lost 8 bases and the J gene lost 2 bases, with 12 bases spanning the gap. The CDR3 contains 13 residues. The DNA of the CDR3 is TGTGCCAGCTTGGCAGGGGAAAACTATGGCTACACCTTC. Encoded protein: CASLAGENYGYTF.